The rows below give T cell receptor beta chains drawn from one sample of a study of shared clonotypes between healthy human individuals. TCRdb's table, derived via immunoSEQ multiplex PCR, lists solely in-frame clones and lacks some. The repertoire holds about 600,000 clones, with roughly 72% as singletons. Material: PBMCs. The receptors were gathered from a woman aged 40 to 50 in good health. Some clones in this sample may be carry-over from other donors' samples. The CDR3 runs from the conserved cysteine through the conserved F or W. The D gene is left open where the match is weak. Size values are once, few and many counts, or a class for expanded clones, and some rows have none.

D gene	J gene	clone size	V gene	CDR3 protein	CDR3 DNA
TRBD1	TRBJ2-3	few	TRBV27	CASSEGQGIFLITDTQYF	TGTGCCAGCAGTGAAGGACAGGGGATATTCCTCATCACAGATACGCAGTATTTT
TRBD2	TRBJ2-5	NA	TRBV5-4	CASSPGLAGGWQETQYF	TGTGCCAGCAGTCCAGGACTAGCGGGAGGGTGGCAAGAGACCCAGTACTTC
NA	TRBJ2-3	many	TRBV7-2	CASSLVYSHTQYF	TGTGCCAGCAGCTTAGTGTACTCACATACGCAGTATTTT
NA	TRBJ1-5	few	TRBV6-1	CASSGRSSNQPQHF	TGTGCCAGCTCCGGCCGATCCAGCAATCAGCCCCAGCATTTT
NA	TRBJ2-5	NA	TRBV25-1	CASSEPGQETQYF	TGTGCCAGCAGTGAACCAGGTCAAGAGACCCAGTACTTC
NA	TRBJ2-5	NA	TRBV20-1	CSAQEGETQYF	TGCAGTGCCCAGGAAGGCGAGACCCAGTACTTC
NA	TRBJ2-1	NA	TRBV27	CASSLSINDAYNEQFF	TGTGCCAGCAGTTTATCGATAAACGATGCCTACAATGAGCAGTTCTTC
NA	TRBJ2-1	few	TRBV11-2	CASSLSGSLNEQFF	TGTGCCAGCAGCTTATCGGGCAGCCTCAATGAGCAGTTCTTC
NA	TRBJ1-4	NA	TRBV6-1	CASSRPGASEKLFF	TGTGCCAGCAGTCGTCCGGGGGCGTCTGAAAAACTGTTTTTT
NA	TRBJ2-2	NA	TRBV28	CAIRDWTNTGELFF	TGTGCCATCCGCGACTGGACCAACACCGGGGAGCTGTTTTTT